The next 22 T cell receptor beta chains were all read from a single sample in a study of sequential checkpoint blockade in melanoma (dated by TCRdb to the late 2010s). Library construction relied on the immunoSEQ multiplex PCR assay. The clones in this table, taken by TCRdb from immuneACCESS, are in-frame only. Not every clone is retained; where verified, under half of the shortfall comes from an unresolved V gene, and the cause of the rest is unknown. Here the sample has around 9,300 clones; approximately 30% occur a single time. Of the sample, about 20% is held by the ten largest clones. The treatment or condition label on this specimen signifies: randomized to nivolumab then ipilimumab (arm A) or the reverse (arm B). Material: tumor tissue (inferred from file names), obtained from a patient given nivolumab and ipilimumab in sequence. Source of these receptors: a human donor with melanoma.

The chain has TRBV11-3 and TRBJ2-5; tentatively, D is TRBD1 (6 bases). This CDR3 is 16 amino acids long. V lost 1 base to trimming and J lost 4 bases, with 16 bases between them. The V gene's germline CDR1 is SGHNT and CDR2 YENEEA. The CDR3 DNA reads TGTGCCAGCAGCTTAGGCCCATCGACAGGTACAGAGACCCAGTACTTC. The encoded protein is CASSLGPSTGTETQYF.

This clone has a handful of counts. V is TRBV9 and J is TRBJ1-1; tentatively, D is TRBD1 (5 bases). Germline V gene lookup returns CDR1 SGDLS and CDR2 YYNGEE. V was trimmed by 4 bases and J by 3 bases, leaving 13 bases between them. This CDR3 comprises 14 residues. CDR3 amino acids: CASSPQLGDTEAFF. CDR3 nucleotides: TGTGCCAGCAGCCCTCAACTGGGGGACACTGAAGCTTTCTTT.

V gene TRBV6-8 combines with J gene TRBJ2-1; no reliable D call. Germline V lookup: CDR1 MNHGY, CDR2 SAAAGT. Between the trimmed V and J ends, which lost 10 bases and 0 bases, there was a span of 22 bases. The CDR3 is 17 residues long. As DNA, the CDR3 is TGTGCCATCCTGAAGGAAAGGATTTCGAGCTCCTACAATGAGCAGTTCTTC. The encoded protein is CAILKERISSSYNEQFF.

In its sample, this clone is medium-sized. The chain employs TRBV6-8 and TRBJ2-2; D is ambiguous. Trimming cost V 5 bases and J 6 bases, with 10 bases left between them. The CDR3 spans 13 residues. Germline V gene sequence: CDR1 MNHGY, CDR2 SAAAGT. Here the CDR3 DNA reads TGTGCCAGCAGTGTGGGTGTCCCCGGGGAGCTGTTTTTT. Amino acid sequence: CASSVGVPGELFF.

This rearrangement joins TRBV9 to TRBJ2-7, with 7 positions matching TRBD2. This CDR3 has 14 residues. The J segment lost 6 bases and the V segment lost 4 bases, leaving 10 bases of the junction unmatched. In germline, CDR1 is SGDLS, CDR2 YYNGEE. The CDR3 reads CASSPHVRGSEQYF. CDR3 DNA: TGTGCCAGCAGCCCTCATGTGCGGGGGAGCGAGCAGTACTTC. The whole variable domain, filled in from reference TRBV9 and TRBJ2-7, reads DSGVTQTPKHLITATGQRVTLRCSPRSGDLSVYWYQQSLDQGLQFLIQYYNGEERAKGNILERFSAQQFPDLHSELNLSSLELGDSALYFCASSPHVRGSEQYFGPGTRLTVT.

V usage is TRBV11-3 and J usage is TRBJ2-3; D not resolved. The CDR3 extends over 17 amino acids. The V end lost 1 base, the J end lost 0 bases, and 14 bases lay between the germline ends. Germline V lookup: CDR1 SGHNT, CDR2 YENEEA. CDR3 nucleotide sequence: TGTGCCAGCAGCTTAGTTTTGGCGATGCCTAGCACAGATACGCAGTATTTT. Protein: CASSLVLAMPSTDTQYF.

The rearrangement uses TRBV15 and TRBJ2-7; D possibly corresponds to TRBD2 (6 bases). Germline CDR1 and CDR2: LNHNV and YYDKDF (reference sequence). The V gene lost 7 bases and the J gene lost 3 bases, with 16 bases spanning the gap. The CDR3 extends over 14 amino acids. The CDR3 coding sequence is TGTGCCACCAACCGACTAGGGAGTTTCTACGAGCAGTACGTC. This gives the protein CATNRLGSFYEQYV.

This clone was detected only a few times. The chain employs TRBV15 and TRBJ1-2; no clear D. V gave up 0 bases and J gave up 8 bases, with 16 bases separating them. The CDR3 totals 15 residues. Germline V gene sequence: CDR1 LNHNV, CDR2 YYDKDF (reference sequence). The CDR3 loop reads CATSRDPADRQGYTF. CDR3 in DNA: TGTGCCACCAGCAGAGATCCGGCGGATCGGCAGGGCTACACCTTC. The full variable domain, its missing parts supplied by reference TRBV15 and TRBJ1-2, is DAMVIQNPRYQVTQFGKPVTLSCSQTLNHNVMYWYQQKSSQAPKLLFHYYDKDFNNEADTPDNFQSRRPNTSFCFLDIRSPGLGDTAMYLCATSRDPADRQGYTFGSGTRLTVV.

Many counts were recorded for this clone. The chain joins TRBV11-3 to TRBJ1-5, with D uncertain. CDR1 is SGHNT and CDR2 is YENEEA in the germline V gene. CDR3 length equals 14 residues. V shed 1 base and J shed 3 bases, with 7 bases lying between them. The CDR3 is CASSLGRYNQPQHF. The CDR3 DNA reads TGTGCCAGCAGCTTAGGGCGGTACAATCAGCCCCAGCATTTT. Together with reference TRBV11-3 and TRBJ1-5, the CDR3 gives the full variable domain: EAGVVQSPRYKIIEKKQPVAFWCNPISGHNTLYWYLQNLGQGPELLIRYENEEAVDDSQLPKDRFSAERLKGVDSTLKIQPAELGDSAVYLCASSLGRYNQPQHFGDGTRLSIL.

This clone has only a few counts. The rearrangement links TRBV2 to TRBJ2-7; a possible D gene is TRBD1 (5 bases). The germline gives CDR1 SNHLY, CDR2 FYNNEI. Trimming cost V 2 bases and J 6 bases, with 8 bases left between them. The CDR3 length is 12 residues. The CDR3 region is CASSESRVEQYF. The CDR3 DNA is TGTGCCAGCAGTGAAAGCAGGGTCGAGCAGTACTTC.

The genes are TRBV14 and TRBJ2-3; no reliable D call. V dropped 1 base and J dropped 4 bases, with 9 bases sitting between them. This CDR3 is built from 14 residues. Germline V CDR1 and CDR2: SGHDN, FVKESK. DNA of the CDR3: TGTGCCAGCAGCCAAGGGTGGGCAGCAGATACGCAGTATTTT. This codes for CASSQGWAADTQYF. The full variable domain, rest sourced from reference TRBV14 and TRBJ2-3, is EAGVTQFPSHSVIEKGQTVTLRCDPISGHDNLYWYRRVMGKEIKFLLHFVKESKQDESGMPNNRFLAERTGGTYSTLKVQPAELEDSGVYFCASSQGWAADTQYFGPGTRLTVL.

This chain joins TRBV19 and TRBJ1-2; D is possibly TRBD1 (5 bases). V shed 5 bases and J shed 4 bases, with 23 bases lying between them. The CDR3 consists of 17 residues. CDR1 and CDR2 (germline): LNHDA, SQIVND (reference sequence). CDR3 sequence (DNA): TGTGCCAGTAGTCGAGGGGATGCCAGACGAACAATCTATGGCTACACCTTC. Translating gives CASSRGDARRTIYGYTF.

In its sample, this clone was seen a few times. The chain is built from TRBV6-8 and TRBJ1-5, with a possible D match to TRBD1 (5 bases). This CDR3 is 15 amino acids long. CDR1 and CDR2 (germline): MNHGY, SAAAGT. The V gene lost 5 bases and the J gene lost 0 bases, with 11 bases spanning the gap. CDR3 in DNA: TGTGCCAGCAGTACGCGGGGGTATAGCAATCAGCCCCAGCATTTT. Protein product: CASSTRGYSNQPQHF.

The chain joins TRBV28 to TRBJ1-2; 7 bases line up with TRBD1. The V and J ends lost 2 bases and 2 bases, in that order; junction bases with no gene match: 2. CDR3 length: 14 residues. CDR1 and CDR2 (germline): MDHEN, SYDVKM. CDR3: CASSLTGVNYGYTF. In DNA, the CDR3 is TGTGCCAGCAGTTTAACAGGGGTGAACTATGGCTACACCTTC.

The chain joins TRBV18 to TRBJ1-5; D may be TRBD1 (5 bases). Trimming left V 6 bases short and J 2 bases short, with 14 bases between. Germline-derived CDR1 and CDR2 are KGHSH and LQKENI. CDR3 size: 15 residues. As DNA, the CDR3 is TGTGCCAGCTCGTCGGGGGGGGTGGGCAATCAGCCCCAGCATTTT. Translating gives CASSSGGVGNQPQHF.

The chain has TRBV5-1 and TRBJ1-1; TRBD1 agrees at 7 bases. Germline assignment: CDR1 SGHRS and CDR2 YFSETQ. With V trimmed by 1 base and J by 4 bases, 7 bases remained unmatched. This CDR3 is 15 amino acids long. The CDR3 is CASSLFDRVSTEAFF. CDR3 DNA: TGCGCCAGCAGCTTGTTCGACAGGGTTAGCACTGAAGCTTTCTTT.

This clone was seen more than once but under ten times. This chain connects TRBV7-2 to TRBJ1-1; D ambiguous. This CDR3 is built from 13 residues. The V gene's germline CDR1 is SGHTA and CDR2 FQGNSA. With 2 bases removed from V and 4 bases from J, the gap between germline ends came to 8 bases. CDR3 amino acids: CASSLYEGTEAFF. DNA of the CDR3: TGTGCCAGCAGCTTATATGAGGGCACTGAAGCTTTCTTT.

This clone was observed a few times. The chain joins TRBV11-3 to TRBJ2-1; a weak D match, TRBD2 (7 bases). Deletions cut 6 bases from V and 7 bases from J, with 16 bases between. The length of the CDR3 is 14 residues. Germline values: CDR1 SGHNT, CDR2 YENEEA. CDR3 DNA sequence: TGTGCCAGCAGTTATGGGGGGGCGGGAAATGAGCAGTTCTTC. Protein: CASSYGGAGNEQFF.

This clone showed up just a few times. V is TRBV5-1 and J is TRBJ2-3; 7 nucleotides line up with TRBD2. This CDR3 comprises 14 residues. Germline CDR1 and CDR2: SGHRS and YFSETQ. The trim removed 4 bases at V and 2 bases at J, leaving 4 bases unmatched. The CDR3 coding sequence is TGCGCCAGCAGCCCCGGGGGGACCACAGATACGCAGTATTTT. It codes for CASSPGGTTDTQYF. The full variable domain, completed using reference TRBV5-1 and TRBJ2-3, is KAGVTQTPRYLIKTRGQQVTLSCSPISGHRSVSWYQQTPGQGLQFLFEYFSETQRNKGNFPGRFSGRQFSNSRSEMNVSTLELGDSALYLCASSPGGTTDTQYFGPGTRLTVL.

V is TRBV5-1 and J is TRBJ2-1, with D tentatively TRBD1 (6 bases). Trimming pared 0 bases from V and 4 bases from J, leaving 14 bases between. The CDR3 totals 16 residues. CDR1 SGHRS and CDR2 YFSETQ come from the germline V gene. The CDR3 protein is CASSLDRAPPYNEQFF. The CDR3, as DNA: TGCGCCAGCAGCTTGGACAGGGCGCCTCCTTACAATGAGCAGTTCTTC.

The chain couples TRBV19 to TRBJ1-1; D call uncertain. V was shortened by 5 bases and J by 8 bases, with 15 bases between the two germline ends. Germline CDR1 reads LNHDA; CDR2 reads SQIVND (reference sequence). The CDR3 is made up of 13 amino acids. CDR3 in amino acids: CASSPGLAAEAFF. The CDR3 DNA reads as TGTGCCAGTAGTCCCGGACTGGCGGCCGAAGCTTTCTTT.

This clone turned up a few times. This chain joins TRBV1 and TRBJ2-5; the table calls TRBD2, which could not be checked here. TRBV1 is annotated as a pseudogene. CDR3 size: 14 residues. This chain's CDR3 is CASSQGGNWETQYF. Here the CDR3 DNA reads TGCGCCAGCAGCCAAGGCGGAAATTGGGAGACCCAGTACTTC.